The clone carrying this TCR beta chain came up once. In germline, CDR1 is LNHDA, CDR2 SQIVND (reference sequence). CDR3 size: 14 residues. V lost 3 bases and J lost 6, with 11 bases in between. This record belongs to a study of blood T cell repertoires in COVID-19. TCRdb's table, derived via immunoSEQ multiplex PCR, lists solely in-frame clones and lacks some. The top ten clones hold 2.5% to 3.5% of a sample with roughly 380,000 clones, about 90% of them seen once. Sequencing was performed on PBMCs or T cells enriched from blood (not recorded which). This sequence joins TRBV19 and TRBJ1-4, with a tentative D call TRBD1 (5 bases). The receptor was isolated from a young woman who had recovered from COVID-19. CDR3 sequence reads: CASSIGGADEKLFF. CDR3 DNA: TGTGCCAGTAGTATCGGGGGTGCGGATGAAAAACTGTTTTTT.